These T cell receptor beta chains were read from a single sample in a study of blood T cell repertoires in COVID-19. This table comes from immunoSEQ multiplex PCR, and its TCRdb copy is limited to in-frame clones, with some not included. The sample records about 260,000 clones, around 86% being singletons. The sequenced sample was peripheral blood. The receptors originated from a woman aged 55-69 years with COVID-19, enrolled during active disease. Each CDR3 is given with its conserved first and last residue. The D gene is left open where the match is weak. Rows give clone size only sometimes, using once, few, many, or a class for an expanded clone.

TRBD2 TRBJ2-1 - 15 TRBV27 TGTGCCGTACTTCGGACTAGCGGTTCGAACAATGAGCAGTTCTTC CAVLRTSGSNNEQFF
TRBD1 TRBJ2-7 once 16 TRBV18 TGTGCCAGCTCACCGTCGGGACAGGGAATTACCTACGAGCAGTACTTC CASSPSGQGITYEQYF
TRBD2 TRBJ2-1 once 19 TRBV19 TGTGCCAGCAAGCCAGGGACTAGCGGGAGGACCTGGTCCTACAATGAGCAGTTCTTC CASKPGTSGRTWSYNEQFF
- TRBJ1-5 - 15 TRBV30 TGTGCCTGGAGTGTATCCAAGGGAGGCGATCAGCCCCAGCATTTT CAWSVSKGGDQPQHF
- TRBJ1-2 - 13 TRBV18 TGTGCCAGCTCACCTACAGGGAATCGGGGCTACACCTTC CASSPTGNRGYTF
TRBD1 TRBJ1-1 - 13 TRBV9 TGTGCCAGCCGAGGGACAGGGAACCCTGAAGCTTTCTTT CASRGTGNPEAFF
TRBD1 TRBJ1-6 - 13 TRBV5-1 TGCGCCAGCAGCCGGGACAGGGGTTCACCCCTCCACTTT CASSRDRGSPLHF
TRBD1 TRBJ2-1 once 16 TRBV4-2 TGTGCCAGCAGCCAAGCCTCGACAGGGGCCTACAATGAGCAGTTCTTC CASSQASTGAYNEQFF
- TRBJ2-3 - 15 TRBV6-4 TGTGCCAGCAAAAGCACCGGGACTAGCACAGATACGCAGTATTTT CASKSTGTSTDTQYF
- TRBJ1-2 - 11 TRBV29-1 TGCAGCGTTGTAGATCAAGAGGGCTACACCTTC CSVVDQEGYTF